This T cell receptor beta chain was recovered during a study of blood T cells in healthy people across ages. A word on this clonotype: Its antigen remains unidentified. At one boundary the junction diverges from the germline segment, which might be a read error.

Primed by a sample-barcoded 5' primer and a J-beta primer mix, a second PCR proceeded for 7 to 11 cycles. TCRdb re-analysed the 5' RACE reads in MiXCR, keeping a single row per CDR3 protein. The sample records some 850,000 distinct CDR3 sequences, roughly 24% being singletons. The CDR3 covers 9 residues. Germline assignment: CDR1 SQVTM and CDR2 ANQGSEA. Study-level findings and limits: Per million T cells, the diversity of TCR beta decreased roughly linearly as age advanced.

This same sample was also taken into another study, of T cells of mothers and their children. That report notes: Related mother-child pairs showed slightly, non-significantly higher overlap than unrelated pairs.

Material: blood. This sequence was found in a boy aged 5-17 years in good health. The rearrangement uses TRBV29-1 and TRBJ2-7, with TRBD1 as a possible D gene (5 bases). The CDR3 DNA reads TGCAGCGTTGAAGAAAACAGGACCTTC. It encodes CSVEENRTF.